This TCR beta chain was profiled in a study of breast tumors, draining lymph nodes, adjacent tissues. Study-wide results and limits: Tumors had less TCR diversity than lymph nodes, more than nontumor tissue.

This clonotype occurred many times. The antigen remains undetermined. The lymph nodes were axillary draining lymph nodes from breast cancer patients. TCRdb ran MiXCR on the multiplex PCR reads and lists one entry per CDR3 protein. Counted here are 200,000 to 300,000 distinct CDR3 sequences, over 25% occurring once; the ten biggest clones make up around 1%. The CDR3 runs 12 residues. Per germline, CDR1 WNHNN and CDR2 SYGVQD (reference sequence). Trimming stripped 9 bases from V and 0 bases from J, with 9 bases between. The clonotype originates from a female donor with breast cancer. Some clones in this sample may be carry-over from other donors' samples. Sequencing was performed on axillary lymph node tissue. The J gene is TRBJ2-7, the V gene TRBV10-1, with D perhaps TRBD1 or TRBD2 (5 bases each). CDR3 DNA sequence: TGCGCCAGTGGGGACGTCTCCTACGAGCAGTACTTC. Translating it yields CASGDVSYEQYF.